The 8 T cell receptor beta chains below were found in one sample sequenced in a study of T cell changes during pregnancy in multiple sclerosis. Using immunoSEQ multiplex PCR, the repertoire was profiled, and TCRdb retains in-frame clones only, with some absent. The data contain around 70,000 clones, roughly 92% of them singletons. Sequencing used peripheral blood, obtained in the second trimester of pregnancy. The receptors stem from a female donor in good health, enrolled as a control in a pregnancy study.

The J gene is TRBJ2-2, the V gene TRBV27; TRBD2 matches 10 bases. The CDR3 is made up of 16 amino acids. The germline gives CDR1 MNHEY, CDR2 SMNVEV (reference sequence). V lost 4 bases and J lost 6; bases outside the gene matches: 8. CDR3 DNA: TGTGCCAGCAGTTGGTTGTCGAGCGGGGGGGCCGGGGAGCTGTTTTTT. The encoded protein is CASSWLSSGGAGELFF.

The V and J genes are TRBV15 and TRBJ2-1; 10 positions match TRBD1. The CDR3 consists of 14 residues. The germline V gene encodes CDR1 LNHNV and CDR2 YYDKDF (reference sequence). J lost 10 bases, V lost 8 bases, and 11 bases had no gene match. The CDR3 region is CATRTGTGVGEQFF. Here the CDR3 DNA reads TGTGCCACCCGTACCGGGACAGGGGTAGGGGAGCAGTTCTTC.

The CDR3, as DNA: TGCAGCGTTACAGGCAGGGGCTCCCTCGTGGGCCAGCCCCAGCATTTT. Translating gives CSVTGRGSLVGQPQHF. This sequence joins TRBV29-1 and TRBJ1-5; the D gene is possibly TRBD1 (6 bases). Trimming cost V 5 bases and J 7 bases, with 24 bases left between them. Looked up from germline, CDR1 is SQVTM and CDR2 is ANQGSEA. The CDR3 covers 16 residues.

The chain links TRBV28 to TRBJ1-1, with D perhaps matching TRBD1 (6 bases). The germline V gene encodes CDR1 MDHEN and CDR2 SYDVKM. The V and J ends lost 5 bases and 10 bases respectively, with 17 bases between them. The CDR3 spans 13 residues. The CDR3 here is CASSPGTREGAFF. CDR3 in DNA: TGTGCCAGCAGTCCCGGGACACGCGAGGGAGCTTTCTTT. The full variable domain, rest sourced from reference TRBV28 and TRBJ1-1, is DVKVTQSSRYLVKRTGEKVFLECVQDMDHENMFWYRQDPGLGLRLIYFSYDVKMKEKGDIPEGYSVSREKKERFSLILESASTNQTSMYLCASSPGTREGAFFGQGTRLTVV.

The chain recombines TRBV15 with TRBJ1-2; 8 nucleotides align to TRBD1. This CDR3 contains 14 residues. With V trimmed by 3 bases and J by 8 bases, 8 bases remained unmatched. Germline values: CDR1 LNHNV, CDR2 YYDKDF (reference sequence). In DNA form, the CDR3 reads TGTGCCACCAGCAGGAAGGGACAGGCGGGGGGCTACACCTTC. Translated, it gives CATSRKGQAGGYTF. The full variable domain, rest sourced from reference TRBV15 and TRBJ1-2, is DAMVIQNPRYQVTQFGKPVTLSCSQTLNHNVMYWYQQKSSQAPKLLFHYYDKDFNNEADTPDNFQSRRPNTSFCFLDIRSPGLGDTAMYLCATSRKGQAGGYTFGSGTRLTVV.

V is TRBV28 and J is TRBJ2-7, with D possibly matching TRBD1 (6 bases). The CDR3 loop spans 13 amino acids. Deletions cut 7 bases from V and 2 bases from J, with 12 bases between. Germline V gene lookup returns CDR1 MDHEN and CDR2 SYDVKM. CDR3: CASTGGKPYEQYF. DNA of the CDR3: TGTGCCAGCACTGGGGGCAAGCCCTACGAGCAGTACTTC.

The chain joins TRBV19 to TRBJ1-2; D gene uncertain. Trimming took off 9 bases at V and 8 bases at J, with 16 bases between the two ends. The germline V gene encodes CDR1 LNHDA and CDR2 SQIVND (reference sequence). There are 12 residues in the CDR3. CDR3 residues: CARANGVWGYTF. The CDR3 nucleotides are TGTGCCAGGGCTAACGGGGTTTGGGGCTACACCTTC.

The gene calls are TRBV4-2 and TRBJ2-7; unclear D gene. Germline V lookup: CDR1 LGHNA, CDR2 YNFKEQ. This CDR3 region has 17 residues. The germline V and J ends were trimmed by 0 bases and 4 bases, with 19 bases remaining between them. The CDR3: CASSQDLALEQWYEQYF. CDR3 sequence (DNA): TGTGCCAGCAGCCAAGATCTGGCCTTGGAACAGTGGTACGAGCAGTACTTC.